Shown below are 25 T cell receptor beta chains from a single sample sequenced in a study of T cells in Graves' hyperthyroidism and ophthalmopathy. RNA transcripts yielded amplified TCR beta CDR3 regions. The primer set for the first-round RT-PCR of the TCR CDR3 was HTBI. TCRdb passed the multiplex PCR reads through MiXCR, listing each CDR3 protein once. The sample contains some 500,000 distinct CDR3 sequences, 15% to 20% of which appear only once. The sequencing sample was made of blood. These receptors were taken from a woman in her 30s with Graves' ophthalmopathy.

This clonotype was detected ten times or more. The V and J genes are TRBV28 and TRBJ2-7, with D perhaps matching TRBD1 or TRBD2 (5 bases each). The CDR3 covers 12 residues. Looked up from germline, CDR1 is MDHEN and CDR2 is SYDVKM. V was cut by 7 bases and J by 5 bases, with 12 bases left in between. The CDR3 protein is CASNLRGDEQYF. DNA for the CDR3: TGTGCCAGCAATTTGAGAGGGGACGAGCAGTACTTC.

V is TRBV5-1 and J is TRBJ2-1; D is possibly TRBD1 or TRBD2 (5 bases each). The length of the CDR3 is 15 residues. Per germline, CDR1 SGHRS and CDR2 YFSETQ. The ends were cut back, 4 bases at V and 7 bases at J, with 18 bases in the middle. The CDR3 region has the DNA TGCGCCAGCAGCCCCGGGACGGCGAAGGTGAATGAGCAGTTCTTC. Translated, it gives CASSPGTAKVNEQFF.

This sequence joins TRBV24-1 and TRBJ2-1; 9 nucleotides match TRBD2. The V gene's germline CDR1 is KGHDR and CDR2 SFDVKD. The CDR3 runs 16 residues. V lost 5 bases to trimming and J lost 9 bases; unmatched junction nucleotides: 13. The CDR3 DNA reads TGTGCCACCAGTGCCCCGGGGATAGCGGGAGTGGTTGAGCAGTTCTTC. It encodes CATSAPGIAGVVEQFF.

This clonotype was counted between two and nine times. The V and J genes are TRBV18 and TRBJ1-1, with TRBD1 matching 7 bases. Per germline, CDR1 KGHSH and CDR2 LQKENI. Trimming removed 3 bases from V and 4 bases from J; junction bases left unmatched: 8. CDR3 length: 15 residues. CDR3 in DNA: TGTGCCAGCTCACCGGGCATCTCAGGGGGCACTGAAGCTTTCTTT. It encodes CASSPGISGGTEAFF.

V is TRBV28 and J is TRBJ2-2, with 12 bases identical to TRBD2. Losses at the gene ends were 1 base for V and 5 bases for J; bases not matched to a gene: 2. Germline loops: CDR1 MDHEN, CDR2 SYDVKM. The CDR3 consists of 16 residues. The CDR3: CASSLFGTSGTGELFF. CDR3 nucleotide sequence: TGTGCCAGCAGTTTATTCGGGACTAGCGGGACCGGGGAGCTGTTTTTT.

This clonotype has a count of ten or more. The chain joins TRBV11-2 to TRBJ2-3; D not resolved. Germline CDR1 is SGHAT and CDR2 is FQNNGV. The ends were cut back, 0 bases at V and 7 bases at J, with 11 bases in the middle. This CDR3 is built from 14 residues. CDR3 region: CASSLEATAYTQYF. The CDR3 region has the DNA TGTGCCAGCAGCTTAGAGGCGACTGCCTATACGCAGTATTTT.

The chain couples TRBV30 to TRBJ2-3, with 10 nucleotides matching TRBD1. The CDR3 is 15 amino acids. Unmatched junction bases numbered 5, after V lost 2 bases and J lost 3 bases. CDR1 is GTSNPN and CDR2 is SVGIG in the germline V gene (reference sequence). In nucleotides, the CDR3 is TGTGCCTGGAGTCGAGGACAGGGGGAAACAGATACGCAGTATTTT. Translated: CAWSRGQGETDTQYF.

The chain recombines TRBV20-1 with TRBJ1-2, with D perhaps TRBD1 (6 bases). Germline CDR1 and CDR2: DFQATT and SNEGSKA (reference sequence). The CDR3 contains 13 residues. Trimming stripped 6 bases from V and 2 bases from J, with 13 bases between. This chain's CDR3 is CSASSGANYGYTF. DNA for the CDR3: TGCAGTGCCAGCTCAGGGGCCAACTATGGCTACACCTTC.

In its sample, this clonotype was seen many times. The chain combines TRBV28 with TRBJ2-7; weak D call: TRBD1 (6 bases). This CDR3 is built from 15 residues. Germline CDR1 MDHEN, CDR2 SYDVKM. V lost 5 bases and J lost 5, with 19 bases in between. CDR3 sequence reads: CASSRRWQGFDEQYF. The CDR3, as DNA: TGTGCCAGCAGTCGGCGGTGGCAGGGGTTCGACGAGCAGTACTTC.

Many counts were recorded for this clonotype. The rearrangement links TRBV28 to TRBJ2-5, with 16 bases fitting TRBD2. There are 17 residues in the CDR3. In germline, CDR1 is MDHEN, CDR2 SYDVKM. The junction had 7 bases not matched to a gene; V was cut back by 5 bases and J by 4 bases. CDR3 in DNA: TGTGCCAGCAGTCCCGGGACTAGCGGGAGGGCCGTAGAGACCCAGTACTTC. It is translated as CASSPGTSGRAVETQYF.

This clonotype was detected ten times or more. The chain combines TRBV5-1 with TRBJ1-4; 8 nucleotides match TRBD1. The CDR3 sequence is 15 residues long. Per germline, CDR1 SGHRS and CDR2 YFSETQ. Trimming at V came to 4 bases and at J to 6 bases, leaving 8 bases not matched to a gene. CDR3 bases: TGCGCCAGCAGCCCAGGACAGGGAGTGTATGAAAAACTGTTTTTT. This encodes CASSPGQGVYEKLFF.

This clonotype has ten or more counts. The J gene is TRBJ2-6, the V gene TRBV11-2, with D possibly matching TRBD1 (5 bases). With 0 bases removed from V and 2 bases from J, the gap between germline ends came to 5 bases. The length of the CDR3 is 15 residues. Germline CDR1 is SGHAT and CDR2 is FQNNGV. The CDR3 protein is CASSLDRAGANVLTF. CDR3 DNA sequence: TGTGCCAGCAGCTTAGACAGGGCTGGGGCCAACGTCCTGACTTTC. The full variable domain, rest sourced from reference TRBV11-2 and TRBJ2-6, is EAGVAQSPRYKIIEKRQSVAFWCNPISGHATLYWYQQILGQGPKLLIQFQNNGVVDDSQLPKDRFSAERLKGVDSTLKIQPAKLEDSAVYLCASSLDRAGANVLTFGAGSRLTVL.

This clonotype showed up many times. The gene calls are TRBV9 and TRBJ2-7, with D possibly being TRBD2 (6 bases). Germline CDR1 reads SGDLS; CDR2 reads YYNGEE. V dropped 0 bases and J dropped 5 bases, with 12 bases sitting between them. The CDR3 extends over 14 amino acids. Here the CDR3 reads CASSVVGGADEQYF. As DNA, the CDR3 is TGTGCCAGCAGCGTAGTCGGAGGGGCCGACGAGCAGTACTTC.

This clonotype showed up many times. The DNA of the CDR3 is TGCAGTGCTAGAGACCGACTAGCGGTGACCTACGAGCAGTACTTC. Its translation is CSARDRLAVTYEQYF. The chain carries TRBV20-1 and TRBJ2-7; 9 bases align to TRBD2. CDR1 is DFQATT and CDR2 is SNEGSKA in the germline V gene (reference sequence). The ends lost 0 bases at V and 2 bases at J; junction bases unmatched: 5. This CDR3 is 15 amino acids long.

In its sample, this clonotype was seen many times. In DNA form, the CDR3 reads TGCGCCAGCAGTGCACAAACAGGGGACTACGAGCAGTACTTC. Amino acids: CASSAQTGDYEQYF. The chain links TRBV10-1 to TRBJ2-7, with 7 bases identical to TRBD1. CDR3 length: 14 residues. Germline trimming cut 4 bases from V and 3 bases from J; bases unmatched to any gene: 6. Germline CDR1 is WNHNN and CDR2 is SYGVQD (reference sequence).

This clonotype was found many times. The chain links TRBV9 to TRBJ2-7, with TRBD2 matching 11 bases. After removal of 3 bases from V and 5 bases from J, the junction contained 10 bases not matched to a gene. CDR1 and CDR2 from the germline V gene are SGDLS and YYNGEE. The CDR3 contains 16 residues. CDR3 coding DNA: TGTGCCAGCAGCGCTGACTCTAGCGGGAGGTTCAACGAGCAGTACTTC. It specifies CASSADSSGRFNEQYF.

The chain carries TRBV20-1 and TRBJ1-1; TRBD1 agrees at 7 bases. V dropped 8 bases and J dropped 4; count of bases not matched to a gene: 10. Per the germline V gene, CDR1 is DFQATT and CDR2 is SNEGSKA (reference sequence). This CDR3 is built from 13 residues. CDR3 sequence (DNA): TGCAGTAACCAACAGGGGCCGGGCACTGAAGCTTTCTTT. Encoded protein: CSNQQGPGTEAFF.

This clonotype occurred a few times. The chain carries TRBV15 and TRBJ2-4; D remains ambiguous. The CDR3 runs to 15 residues. V lost 0 bases and J 8 bases, leaving 14 bases between the germline ends. Germline assignment: CDR1 LNHNV and CDR2 YYDKDF (reference sequence). Here the CDR3 reads CATSRDLASVDIQYF. For the CDR3, the DNA is TGTGCCACCAGCAGAGATCTCGCTAGTGTAGACATTCAGTACTTC.

A remark on this clonotype: The CDR3 carries no conserved terminal phenylalanine or tryptophan, so it likely arises from a read error. The rearrangement joins TRBV5-1 to TRBJ1-2, with 9 nucleotides matching TRBD1. Germline V gene sequence: CDR1 SGHRS, CDR2 YFSETQ. V was clipped by 3 bases and J by 6 bases; unmatched bases: 9. There are 15 residues in the CDR3. In DNA form, the CDR3 reads TGCGCCAGCAGCTCGGTACTCGGGACAGGGAATGGCTACACCCTC. This codes for CASSSVLGTGNGYTL.

Many counts were recorded for this clonotype. The chain combines TRBV6-1 with TRBJ2-7; D might be TRBD2 (6 bases). V shed 8 bases and J shed 0 bases, with 11 bases lying between them. The CDR3 covers 13 residues. The germline gives CDR1 MNHNS, CDR2 SASEGT. This CDR3 reads CASLGGSSYEQYF. CDR3 DNA sequence: TGTGCCAGCCTTGGGGGGAGCTCCTACGAGCAGTACTTC.

This clonotype showed up many times. The rearrangement uses TRBV6-1 and TRBJ2-7; 7 bases line up with TRBD1. From germline, CDR1 is MNHNS and CDR2 SASEGT. The trim removed 6 bases at V and 2 bases at J, leaving 7 bases unmatched. The CDR3 is 14 amino acids. CDR3 DNA: TGTGCCAGCAGCTTAATGGGACAGACCTACGAGCAGTACTTC. This codes for CASSLMGQTYEQYF.

This clonotype was picked up a small number of times. A read error may explain this, as a much larger clone is one base away. This chain links TRBV12-3 or TRBV12-4 with TRBJ2-7, with D possibly TRBD2 on 6 matching bases. The CDR3 contains 14 residues. The V gene lost 1 base and the J gene lost 4 bases, with 11 bases spanning the gap. The CDR3 protein is CASSLGRSGYEQYF. CDR3 nucleotides: TGTGCCAGCAGTTTAGGCCGGAGCGGGTACGAGCAGTACTTC.

This sequence joins TRBV7-9 and TRBJ2-3, with 11 positions matching TRBD2. The ends lost 6 bases at V and 6 bases at J; junction bases unmatched: 8. The CDR3 length is 15 residues. Per the germline V gene, CDR1 is SEHNR and CDR2 is FQNEAQ (reference sequence). The CDR3 here is CASRTELAGGDTQYF. The CDR3 nucleotides read TGTGCCAGCAGAACCGAGCTAGCGGGAGGTGATACGCAGTATTTT.

This clonotype appeared many times. The chain employs TRBV30 and TRBJ2-6; D ambiguous. CDR1 GTSNPN and CDR2 SVGIG come from the germline V gene (reference sequence). Trimming pared 4 bases from V and 1 base from J, leaving 5 bases between. The CDR3 length is 13 residues. CDR3: CAWTGSGANVLTF. The CDR3 nucleotides read TGTGCCTGGACCGGGTCTGGGGCCAACGTCCTGACTTTC.

This clonotype was seen only a few times. A much larger clone is a single base away; this may be a read error. This chain uses TRBV12-3 or TRBV12-4 with TRBJ2-7, with a possible D match to TRBD1 (6 bases). The CDR3 totals 15 residues. Trimming left V 8 bases short and J 0 bases short, with 17 bases between. CDR3 in DNA: TGTGCCAGCTCCCCAGGGGAGCAGAACTCCTACGAGCAGTACTTC. Translating it yields CASSPGEQNSYEQYF.